This record covers a single T cell receptor beta chain. This sample is part of a study of blood T cell repertoires in COVID-19. Study in general: Some COVID-19 samples were acute and others convalescent; all came from the United States, Italy and Spain. The cDNA or gDNA used as material had been derived from T cells, B-cell-depleted T cells, or PBMCs.

Categorization into cohorts depended on clinical history that participants reported. As processed by the authors: How many nucleated cells were present was estimated from reference gene primer amplification. Clones were sequenced by immunoSEQ multiplex PCR, and TCRdb holds only the in-frame ones, with some missing. The D gene and trimming were derived from the DNA, and the V and J assignments and clone size from that table. Of approximately 330,000 clones listed, roughly 85% are singletons. The CDR3 is 15 amino acids. Trimming cost V 1 base and J 2 bases, with 12 bases left between them. Germline CDR1 SGHTA, CDR2 FQGTGA.

This chain uses TRBV7-3 with TRBJ2-7, with a tentative D call TRBD1 (6 bases). The source material was PBMCs or T cells enriched from blood (not recorded which). This TCR came from a woman between 35 and 50 years old with acute COVID-19. The CDR3 bases are TGTGCCAGCAGCTTAAGCACAGGGTCCCCCTACGAGCAGTACTTC. Its translation is CASSLSTGSPYEQYF.